A single sample gave rise to the 27 T cell receptor beta chains below, sequenced in a study of T cell responses to AZD1222 COVID-19 vaccine. The assay was immunoSEQ multiplex PCR, and TCRdb's table has in-frame clones only and misses some. The data show fewer than 150,000 clones, with about 92% seen just once and approximately 5% held by the top ten. The source was peripheral blood, collected on day 0 of AZD1222 vaccination. The source of these receptors is an adult in good health.

V is TRBV5-5 and J is TRBJ1-1, with D possibly TRBD1 on 6 matching bases. The CDR3 loop spans 15 amino acids. The germline V gene encodes CDR1 SGHKS and CDR2 YYEKEE (reference sequence). V lost 0 bases to trimming and J lost 5 bases, with 14 bases between them. CDR3 protein: CASSLEGGGWTEAFF. CDR3 DNA: TGTGCCAGCAGCTTGGAGGGAGGGGGTTGGACTGAAGCTTTCTTT.

This clone was detected a few times. This sample includes further DNA sequences coding for the same CDR3. The J gene is TRBJ1-2, the V gene TRBV27; D call uncertain. Germline V gene lookup returns CDR1 MNHEY and CDR2 SMNVEV (reference sequence). Trimming took off 8 bases at V and 4 bases at J, with 14 bases between the two ends. There are 13 residues in the CDR3. The CDR3 reads CASSPGSLYGYTF. The CDR3 region has the DNA TGTGCCAGCTCTCCCGGGTCCCTCTATGGCTACACCTTC.

CDR3 sequence: CASTPGWGSQETQYF. The DNA for the CDR3 is TGTGCCAGCACCCCGGGGTGGGGGTCCCAAGAGACCCAGTACTTC. The J gene is TRBJ2-5, the V gene TRBV9; D could derive from TRBD1 or TRBD2 (5 bases each). This CDR3 contains 15 residues. Germline V gene lookup returns CDR1 SGDLS and CDR2 YYNGEE. Between the trimmed V and J ends, which lost 6 bases and 1 base, there was a span of 16 bases. The whole variable domain, filled in from reference TRBV9 and TRBJ2-5, reads DSGVTQTPKHLITATGQRVTLRCSPRSGDLSVYWYQQSLDQGLQFLIQYYNGEERAKGNILERFSAQQFPDLHSELNLSSLELGDSALYFCASTPGWGSQETQYFGPGTRLLVL.

The V call is TRBV25-1, the J call TRBJ1-6; D gene uncertain. The germline V gene encodes CDR1 MGHDK and CDR2 SYGVNS. The CDR3 has 12 residues. The ends were cut back, 4 bases at V and 7 bases at J, with 5 bases in the middle. The CDR3 sequence is CASSGRNSPLHF. In nucleotides, the CDR3 is TGTGCCAGCAGTGGTAGGAATTCACCCCTCCACTTT.

The rearrangement links TRBV11-3 to TRBJ1-1, with TRBD1 as a possible D gene (5 bases). The CDR3 length is 15 residues. Trimming removed 0 bases from V and 5 bases from J, with 13 bases in between. CDR1 is SGHNT and CDR2 is YENEEA in the germline V gene. CDR3: CASSLDRGDRTEAFF. Here the CDR3 DNA reads TGTGCCAGCAGCTTAGATCGGGGCGATAGGACTGAAGCTTTCTTT. Full variable domain (missing parts from reference TRBV11-3 and TRBJ1-1): EAGVVQSPRYKIIEKKQPVAFWCNPISGHNTLYWYLQNLGQGPELLIRYENEEAVDDSQLPKDRFSAERLKGVDSTLKIQPAELGDSAVYLCASSLDRGDRTEAFFGQGTRLTVV.

This chain links TRBV6-6 with TRBJ2-2, with unresolved D. The ends were cut back, 0 bases at V and 1 base at J, with 6 bases in the middle. The CDR3 sequence is 15 residues long. Germline lookup yields CDR1 MNHNY and CDR2 SVGAGI (reference sequence). CDR3 residues: CASSYSTGNTGELFF. In DNA, the CDR3 is TGTGCCAGCAGTTACTCGACGGGGAACACCGGGGAGCTGTTTTTT.

The gene calls are TRBV7-3 and TRBJ2-5, with D tentatively TRBD2 (6 bases). The CDR3 is 13 residues long. Germline CDR1 and CDR2: SGHTA and FQGTGA. V was trimmed by 2 bases and J by 3 bases, leaving 7 bases between them. The CDR3 loop is CASSLGGKETQYF. The CDR3 nucleotides read TGTGCCAGCAGCTTAGGCGGGAAAGAGACCCAGTACTTC.

The rearrangement joins TRBV6-2 or TRBV6-3 to TRBJ2-7, with D hard to call. Germline values: CDR1 MNHEY, CDR2 SVGEGT. V was clipped by 2 bases and J by 12 bases, with 14 bases between them. This CDR3 contains 12 residues. The DNA for the CDR3 is TGTGCCAGCAGTTACACGGACGGCCCAGGGTACTTC. The encoded protein is CASSYTDGPGYF.

This chain joins TRBV27 and TRBJ1-1; a weak D match, TRBD1 (5 bases). The CDR3 covers 12 residues. With 6 bases removed from V and 6 bases from J, the gap between germline ends came to 11 bases. Looked up from germline, CDR1 is MNHEY and CDR2 is SMNVEV (reference sequence). The CDR3, as DNA: TGTGCCAGCAGCCCTGGAGGGGCTGAAGCTTTCTTT. It is translated as CASSPGGAEAFF.

V gene TRBV3-1 (or the pseudogene TRBV3-2) combines with J gene TRBJ1-2; the match to TRBD1 covers 7 bases. Per germline, CDR1 LGHDT and CDR2 YNNKEL (reference sequence). V lost 1 base, J lost 3 bases, and 5 bases stayed unmatched. The CDR3 length is 15 residues. CDR3: CASSQATGLYYGYTF. CDR3 DNA sequence: TGTGCCAGCAGCCAAGCGACAGGGCTATACTATGGCTACACCTTC.

The chain combines TRBV7-8 with TRBJ1-6; 8 bases map to TRBD1. Trimming removed 5 bases from V and 10 bases from J; junction bases left unmatched: 7. Germline-derived CDR1 and CDR2 are SGHVS and FQNEAQ. The CDR3 is made up of 14 amino acids. DNA for the CDR3: TGTGCCAGCAGCCCCCGAACAGGGGGATCACCCCTCCACTTT. It is translated as CASSPRTGGSPLHF.

This chain connects TRBV7-8 to TRBJ1-3, with TRBD1 matching over 7 bases. The junction had 11 bases not matched to a gene; V was cut back by 1 base and J by 2 bases. In germline, CDR1 is SGHVS, CDR2 FQNEAQ. The CDR3 consists of 18 residues. The CDR3 sequence: CASSLGGPTGYPGNTIYF. The CDR3 nucleotides read TGTGCCAGCAGCTTAGGGGGTCCGACAGGGTATCCTGGAAACACCATATATTTT.

J is TRBJ2-5 and V is TRBV27, with 7 bases matching TRBD2. This CDR3 is 18 amino acids long. Germline lookup yields CDR1 MNHEY and CDR2 SMNVEV (reference sequence). Unmatched junction bases numbered 16, after V lost 4 bases and J lost 2 bases. The CDR3 region has the DNA TGTGCCAGCAGTTCTAAACCTCCCAGCGGGGTGATTCAAGAGACCCAGTACTTC. This sequence encodes CASSSKPPSGVIQETQYF.

The rearrangement uses TRBV6-4 and TRBJ2-7; 7 nucleotides match TRBD1. Germline trimming cut 6 bases from V and 10 bases from J; bases unmatched to any gene: 12. Germline V gene lookup returns CDR1 MRHNA and CDR2 SNTAGT. CDR3 length: 13 amino acids. The CDR3 loop is CASSKSPGQPQYF. The DNA for the CDR3 is TGTGCCAGCAGCAAAAGCCCGGGACAGCCTCAGTACTTC.

This sequence joins TRBV10-3 and TRBJ1-1; D gene uncertain. The V gene lost 0 bases and the J gene lost 3 bases, with 5 bases spanning the gap. This CDR3 is built from 13 residues. Germline CDR1 ENHRY, CDR2 SYGVKD. CDR3 coding DNA: TGTGCCATCAGTGAGTCGGTCTACACTGAAGCTTTCTTT. Protein: CAISESVYTEAFF.

The genes are TRBV4-3 and TRBJ1-5; tentative D call: TRBD1 (6 bases). Per germline, CDR1 LGHNA and CDR2 YSLEER. Trimming shortened V by 1 base and J by 5 bases, and 12 bases separated the two germline ends. The CDR3 length is 15 residues. CDR3 loop: CASSQGGLPDQPQHF. The CDR3 nucleotides are TGCGCCAGCAGCCAAGGGGGGCTGCCGGATCAGCCCCAGCATTTT.

The V gene is TRBV6-5, the J gene TRBJ1-1, with D possibly TRBD1 on 6 matching bases. This CDR3 is built from 13 residues. Germline V gene sequence: CDR1 MNHEY, CDR2 SVGAGI. V was clipped by 6 bases and J by 5 bases, with 13 bases between them. The CDR3: CASSAQGITEAFF. The DNA of the CDR3 is TGTGCCAGCAGCGCACAGGGTATAACTGAAGCTTTCTTT.

The rearrangement links TRBV11-2 to TRBJ1-1; 8 bases line up with TRBD1. V dropped 2 bases and J dropped 0; count of bases not matched to a gene: 2. This CDR3 is 15 amino acids long. The V gene's germline CDR1 is SGHAT and CDR2 FQNNGV. CDR3 DNA: TGTGCCAGCAGCTTACAGGGGGCACTGAACACTGAAGCTTTCTTT. Amino acid sequence: CASSLQGALNTEAFF.

The V and J genes are TRBV6-2 or TRBV6-3 and TRBJ2-7; D gene ambiguous. The germline CDR1 and CDR2 sequences are MNHEY and SVGEGT. V was pared by 2 bases and J by 3 bases, with 8 bases between. This CDR3 has 13 amino acids. The CDR3 loop is CASSYELGYEQYF. In DNA form, the CDR3 reads TGTGCCAGCAGTTACGAACTTGGCTACGAGCAGTACTTC.

This chain uses TRBV20-1 with TRBJ1-2; TRBD1 might be the D (5 bases). CDR1 is DFQATT and CDR2 is SNEGSKA in the germline V gene (reference sequence). The CDR3 extends over 10 amino acids. Trimming took 4 bases from V and 14 from J, leaving 14 bases between them. The DNA for the CDR3 is TGCAGTGCTAATCCGGGGGGACGGACCTTC. It translates to CSANPGGRTF.

The chain employs TRBV5-5 and TRBJ2-5; tentative D call: TRBD1 (6 bases). The CDR3 extends over 13 amino acids. Germline values: CDR1 SGHKS, CDR2 YYEKEE (reference sequence). V gave up 4 bases and J gave up 3 bases, with 10 bases separating them. This chain's CDR3 is CASSGEGEETQYF. For the CDR3, the DNA is TGTGCCAGCAGCGGCGAGGGGGAAGAGACCCAGTACTTC.

The chain has TRBV29-1 and TRBJ2-3; D remains unclear. Germline V CDR1 and CDR2: SQVTM, ANQGSEA. The V and J ends lost 4 bases and 5 bases respectively, with 19 bases between them. This CDR3 comprises 15 residues. The DNA of the CDR3 is TGCAGCGTTGTATTTCCCCTACGCGCCGGAGATACGCAGTATTTT. Its translation is CSVVFPLRAGDTQYF.

The chain has TRBV7-3 and TRBJ2-2; D might be TRBD1 (6 bases). Germline V gene sequence: CDR1 SGHTA, CDR2 FQGTGA. This CDR3 is built from 16 residues. V gave up 3 bases and J gave up 6 bases, with 17 bases separating them. The CDR3 loop reads CASSFPGVRDAGELFF. In nucleotides, the CDR3 is TGTGCCAGCAGCTTTCCAGGGGTGAGGGACGCCGGGGAGCTGTTTTTT.

The gene calls are TRBV6-6 and TRBJ2-1, with 7 positions matching TRBD1. V shed 2 bases, J shed 5 bases, and the junction held 6 bases outside the gene matches. This CDR3 region has 15 residues. CDR1 is MNHNY, CDR2 SVGAGI, per germline (reference sequence). CDR3 protein: CASSYPTGLDNEQFF. CDR3 DNA sequence: TGTGCCAGCAGTTACCCGACAGGGCTAGACAATGAGCAGTTCTTC.

The gene calls are TRBV19 and TRBJ2-1; 7 nucleotides align to TRBD2. Germline V gives CDR1 LNHDA, CDR2 SQIVND (reference sequence). Trimming at V came to 5 bases and at J to 5 bases, leaving 6 bases not matched to a gene. The CDR3 spans 14 residues. The chain's CDR3 is CASSRSGVNNEQFF. DNA of the CDR3: TGTGCCAGTAGTCGAAGCGGGGTAAACAATGAGCAGTTCTTC.

This clone was seen more than once but under ten times. This chain links TRBV18 with TRBJ2-1; D gene uncertain. Looked up from germline, CDR1 is KGHSH and CDR2 is LQKENI. CDR3 length: 14 residues. Trimming cost V 2 bases and J 8 bases, with 13 bases left between them. The DNA of the CDR3 is TGTGCCAGCTCACCAAGGCAGGCTGAGGATGAGCAGTTCTTC. Its translation: CASSPRQAEDEQFF.

The chain couples TRBV6-5 to TRBJ1-2; TRBD1 might be the D (5 bases). The CDR3 totals 15 residues. Germline lookup yields CDR1 MNHEY and CDR2 SVGAGI. Trimming took 0 bases from V and 4 from J, leaving 12 bases between them. The CDR3 sequence is CASSYSTAPFYGYTF. The CDR3 coding sequence is TGTGCCAGCAGTTACTCGACAGCCCCCTTCTATGGCTACACCTTC.